This T cell receptor beta chain appears in the sequencing data of a study of blood T cells in healthy people across ages. Extractions gave at least 6 micrograms of total RNA per sample. The second PCR ran roughly 6 to 11 cycles with a sample-barcoded 5' primer and J-beta primers. One entry per CDR3 protein results from TCRdb running MiXCR on the 5' RACE reads. The sample carries roughly 800,000 distinct CDR3 sequences, 50% to 65% recorded once. Trimming removed 3 bases from V and 7 bases from J, with 18 bases in between. The CDR3 sequence is 15 residues long. CDR1 is LGHNA and CDR2 is YNFKEQ in the germline V gene.

This sequence originates from an elderly man in good health. Sequencing was performed on blood. The chain recombines TRBV4-2 with TRBJ1-2; D is possibly TRBD1 (5 bases). CDR3 sequence (DNA): TGTGCCAGCAGCCAGGGCCGTCAGGGAGTCGGTGGCTACACCTTC. It specifies CASSQGRQGVGGYTF.